The T cell receptor (beta chain) under discussion was sequenced for a study of regulatory T cells in long-lasting Graves disease. This clonotype was observed a few times. With iRepertoire HTBI primers and Arm-PCR of CDR3 regions, TCR beta libraries were built. TCRdb re-analysed the multiplex PCR reads in MiXCR, keeping a single row per CDR3 protein. The sample lists under 250,000 distinct CDR3 sequences, 20% occurring once. The sample's time point: newly diagnosed GD, antithyroid drugs for less than 3 months. Following extraction of RNA from PBMCs, that RNA was used to make the TCR library. Diagnosing Graves' disease relied on the American Thyroid Association guidelines. The CDR3 has 13 amino acids. Germline V gene sequence: CDR1 SQVTM, CDR2 ANQGSEA. Trimming shortened V by 4 bases and J by 5 bases, and 14 bases separated the two germline ends.

The TCR sequence derives from a female donor with Graves disease. Here the sequenced sample was peripheral blood mononuclear cells (PBMCs), taken at new diagnosis, from a patient treated with antithyroid drugs. This chain connects TRBV29-1 to TRBJ1-2; D gene uncertain. The CDR3 coding sequence is TGCAGCGTTGTCGGGAGGAGAGGGTATGGCTACACCTTC. The encoded protein is CSVVGRRGYGYTF.